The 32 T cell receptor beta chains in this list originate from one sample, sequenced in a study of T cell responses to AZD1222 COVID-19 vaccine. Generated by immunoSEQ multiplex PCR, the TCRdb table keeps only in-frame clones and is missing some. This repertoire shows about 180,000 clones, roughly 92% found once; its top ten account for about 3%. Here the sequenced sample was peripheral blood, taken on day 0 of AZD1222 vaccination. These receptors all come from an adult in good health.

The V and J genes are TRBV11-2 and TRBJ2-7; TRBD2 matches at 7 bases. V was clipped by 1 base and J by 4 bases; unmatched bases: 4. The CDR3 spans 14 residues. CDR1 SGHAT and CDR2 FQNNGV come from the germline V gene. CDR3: CASSLVPAGYEQYF. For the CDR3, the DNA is TGTGCCAGCAGCTTAGTTCCAGCGGGGTACGAGCAGTACTTC.

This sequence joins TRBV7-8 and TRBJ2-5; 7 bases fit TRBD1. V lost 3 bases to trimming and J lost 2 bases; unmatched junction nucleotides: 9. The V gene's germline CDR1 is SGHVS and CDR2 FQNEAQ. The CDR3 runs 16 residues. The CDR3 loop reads CASSFITGVEQETQYF. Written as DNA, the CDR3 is TGTGCCAGCAGCTTTATTACAGGGGTGGAGCAAGAGACCCAGTACTTC.

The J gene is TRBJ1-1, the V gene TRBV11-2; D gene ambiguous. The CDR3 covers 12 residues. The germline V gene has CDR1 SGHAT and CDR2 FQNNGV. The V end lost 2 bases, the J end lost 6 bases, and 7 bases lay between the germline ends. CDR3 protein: CASSLMVPEAFF. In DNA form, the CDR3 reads TGTGCCAGCAGCTTAATGGTCCCTGAAGCTTTCTTT.

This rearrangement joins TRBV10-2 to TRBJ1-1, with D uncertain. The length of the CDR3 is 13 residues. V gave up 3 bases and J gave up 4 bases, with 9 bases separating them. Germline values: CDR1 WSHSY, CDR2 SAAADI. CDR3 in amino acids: CASSDRTTTEAFF. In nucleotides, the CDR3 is TGCGCCAGCAGTGATCGGACGACCACTGAAGCTTTCTTT.

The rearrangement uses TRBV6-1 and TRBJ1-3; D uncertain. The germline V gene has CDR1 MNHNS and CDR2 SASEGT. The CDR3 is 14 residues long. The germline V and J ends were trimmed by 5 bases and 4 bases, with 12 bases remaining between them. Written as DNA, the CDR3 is TGTGCCAGCAGTACTAATACCCAGGGAAACACCATATATTTT. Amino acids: CASSTNTQGNTIYF.

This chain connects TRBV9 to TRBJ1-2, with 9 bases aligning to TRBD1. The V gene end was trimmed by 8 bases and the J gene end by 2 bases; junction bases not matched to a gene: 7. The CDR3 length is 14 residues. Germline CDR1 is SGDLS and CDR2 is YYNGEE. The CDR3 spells CASGQGQGNYGYTF. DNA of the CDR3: TGTGCCAGTGGCCAGGGACAGGGAAACTATGGCTACACCTTC.

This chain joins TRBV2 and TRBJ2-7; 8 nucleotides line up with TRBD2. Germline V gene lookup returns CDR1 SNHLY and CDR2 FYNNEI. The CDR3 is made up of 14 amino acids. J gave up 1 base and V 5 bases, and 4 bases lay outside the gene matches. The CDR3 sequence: CASSPSGPSYEQYF. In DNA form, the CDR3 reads TGTGCCAGCAGTCCTAGCGGGCCTTCCTACGAGCAGTACTTC.

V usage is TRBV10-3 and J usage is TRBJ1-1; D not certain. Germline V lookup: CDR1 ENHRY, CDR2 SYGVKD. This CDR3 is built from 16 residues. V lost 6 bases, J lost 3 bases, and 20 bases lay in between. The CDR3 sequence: CAIRAAGRIEDTEAFF. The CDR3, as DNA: TGTGCCATCAGGGCGGCAGGTCGAATCGAGGACACTGAAGCTTTCTTT.

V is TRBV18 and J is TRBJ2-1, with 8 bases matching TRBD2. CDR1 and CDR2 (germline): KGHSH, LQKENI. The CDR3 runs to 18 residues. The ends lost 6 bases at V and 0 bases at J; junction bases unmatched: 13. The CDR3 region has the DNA TGTGCCAGCTCGTTACTAGCGGCGAGCACTTACTCCTACAATGAGCAGTTCTTC. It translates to CASSLLAASTYSYNEQFF.

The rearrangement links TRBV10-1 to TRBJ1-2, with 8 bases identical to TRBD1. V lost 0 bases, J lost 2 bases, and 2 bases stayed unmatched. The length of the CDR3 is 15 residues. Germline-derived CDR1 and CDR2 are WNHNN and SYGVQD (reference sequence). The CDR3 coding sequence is TGCGCCAGCAGTGAGTCGAGGACAGGGAACTATGGCTACACCTTC. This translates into CASSESRTGNYGYTF.

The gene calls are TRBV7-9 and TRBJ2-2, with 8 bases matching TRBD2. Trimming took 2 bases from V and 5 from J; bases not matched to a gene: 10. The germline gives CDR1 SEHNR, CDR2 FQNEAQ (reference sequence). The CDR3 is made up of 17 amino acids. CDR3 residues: CASSLSSLAGRTGELFF. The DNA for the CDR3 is TGTGCCAGCAGCTTATCGTCTTTAGCGGGACGGACCGGGGAGCTGTTTTTT.

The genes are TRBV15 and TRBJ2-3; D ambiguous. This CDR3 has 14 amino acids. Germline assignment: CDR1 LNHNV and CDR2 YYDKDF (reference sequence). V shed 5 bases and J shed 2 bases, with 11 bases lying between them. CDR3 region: CATSQEVNTDTQYF. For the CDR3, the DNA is TGTGCCACCAGCCAAGAGGTTAACACAGATACGCAGTATTTT.

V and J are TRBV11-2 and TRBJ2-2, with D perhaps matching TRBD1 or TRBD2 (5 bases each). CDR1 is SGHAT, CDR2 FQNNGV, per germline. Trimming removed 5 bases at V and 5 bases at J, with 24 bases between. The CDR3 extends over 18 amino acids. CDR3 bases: TGTGCCAGCAGCCCCAGGGATACTCGGGGTTGGGAGACCGGGGAGCTGTTTTTT. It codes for CASSPRDTRGWETGELFF.

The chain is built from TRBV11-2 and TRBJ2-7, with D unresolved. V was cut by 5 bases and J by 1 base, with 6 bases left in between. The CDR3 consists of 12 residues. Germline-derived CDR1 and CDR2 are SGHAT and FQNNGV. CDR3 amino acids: CASSLLSYEQYF. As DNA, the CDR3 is TGTGCCAGCAGCCTCCTGTCCTACGAGCAGTACTTC.

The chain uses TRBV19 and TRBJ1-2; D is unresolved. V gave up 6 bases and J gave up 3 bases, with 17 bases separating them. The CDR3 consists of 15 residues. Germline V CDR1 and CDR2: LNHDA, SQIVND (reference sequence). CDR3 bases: TGTGCCAGTAGCAAGCCTCAAGGGTTCTACTATGGCTACACCTTC. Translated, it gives CASSKPQGFYYGYTF. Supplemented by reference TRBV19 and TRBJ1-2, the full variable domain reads DGGITQSPKYLFRKEGQNVTLSCEQNLNHDAMYWYRQDPGQGLRLIYYSQIVNDFQKGDIAEGYSVSREKKESFPLTVTSAQKNPTAFYLCASSKPQGFYYGYTFGSGTRLTVV.

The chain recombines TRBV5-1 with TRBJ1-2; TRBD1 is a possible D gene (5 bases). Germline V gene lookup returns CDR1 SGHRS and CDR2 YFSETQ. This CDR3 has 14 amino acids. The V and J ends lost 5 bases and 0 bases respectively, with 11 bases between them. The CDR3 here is CASRRGEANYGYTF. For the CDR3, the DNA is TGCGCCAGCAGACGGGGGGAAGCTAACTATGGCTACACCTTC.

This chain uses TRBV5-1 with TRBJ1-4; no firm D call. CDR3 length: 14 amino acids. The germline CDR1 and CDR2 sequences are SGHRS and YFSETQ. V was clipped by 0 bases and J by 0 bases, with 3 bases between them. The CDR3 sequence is CASSLVATNEKLFF. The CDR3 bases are TGCGCCAGCAGCTTGGTCGCAACTAATGAAAAACTGTTTTTT.

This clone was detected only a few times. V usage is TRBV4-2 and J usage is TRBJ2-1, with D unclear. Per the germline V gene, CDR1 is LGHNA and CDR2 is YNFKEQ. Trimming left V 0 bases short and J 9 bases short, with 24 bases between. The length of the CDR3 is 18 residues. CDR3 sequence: CASSQENIRTKLAFEQFF. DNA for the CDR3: TGTGCCAGCAGCCAAGAAAATATTCGGACCAAGCTTGCTTTTGAGCAGTTCTTC.

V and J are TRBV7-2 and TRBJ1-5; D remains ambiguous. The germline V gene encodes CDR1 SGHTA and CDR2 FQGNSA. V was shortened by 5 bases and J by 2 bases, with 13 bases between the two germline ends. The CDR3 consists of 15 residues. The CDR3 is CASSPWIGGNQPQHF. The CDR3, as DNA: TGTGCCAGCAGCCCCTGGATAGGAGGCAATCAGCCCCAGCATTTT.

The CDR3 loop is CASSLVGQGPVGRYEQYF. Here the CDR3 DNA reads TGTGCCAGCAGCTTAGTGGGACAGGGACCGGTAGGGCGCTACGAGCAGTACTTC. This sequence joins TRBV13 and TRBJ2-7; TRBD1 agrees at 9 bases. J lost 3 bases, V lost 1 base, and 13 bases had no gene match. Germline CDR1 is PRHDT and CDR2 is FYEKMQ (reference sequence). The CDR3 has 18 residues. The full variable domain, with the rest looked up from reference TRBV13 and TRBJ2-7, is AAGVIQSPRHLIKEKRETATLKCYPIPRHDTVYWYQQGPGQDPQFLISFYEKMQSDKGSIPDRFSAQQFSDYHSELNMSSLELGDSALYFCASSLVGQGPVGRYEQYFGPGTRLTVT.

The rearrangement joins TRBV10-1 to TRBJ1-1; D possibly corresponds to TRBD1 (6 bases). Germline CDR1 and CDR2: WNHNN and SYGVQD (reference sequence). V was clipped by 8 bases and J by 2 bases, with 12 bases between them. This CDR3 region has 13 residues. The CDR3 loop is CASQGQKNTEAFF. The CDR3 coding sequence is TGCGCCAGCCAAGGACAGAAAAACACTGAAGCTTTCTTT.

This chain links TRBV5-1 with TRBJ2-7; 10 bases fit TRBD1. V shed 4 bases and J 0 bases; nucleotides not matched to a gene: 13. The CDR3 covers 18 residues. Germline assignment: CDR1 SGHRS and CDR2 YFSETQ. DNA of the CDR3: TGCGCCAGCAGCGCTTGGGCCCAGGGACAGGGGCGCTCCTACGAGCAGTACTTC. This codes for CASSAWAQGQGRSYEQYF.

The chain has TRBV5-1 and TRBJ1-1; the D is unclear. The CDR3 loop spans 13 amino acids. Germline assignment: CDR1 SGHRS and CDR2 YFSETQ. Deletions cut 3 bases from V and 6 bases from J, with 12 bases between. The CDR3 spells CASSSDGVAEAFF. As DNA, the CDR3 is TGCGCCAGCAGCTCGGACGGGGTGGCTGAAGCTTTCTTT. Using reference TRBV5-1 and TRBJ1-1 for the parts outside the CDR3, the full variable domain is KAGVTQTPRYLIKTRGQQVTLSCSPISGHRSVSWYQQTPGQGLQFLFEYFSETQRNKGNFPGRFSGRQFSNSRSEMNVSTLELGDSALYLCASSSDGVAEAFFGQGTRLTVV.

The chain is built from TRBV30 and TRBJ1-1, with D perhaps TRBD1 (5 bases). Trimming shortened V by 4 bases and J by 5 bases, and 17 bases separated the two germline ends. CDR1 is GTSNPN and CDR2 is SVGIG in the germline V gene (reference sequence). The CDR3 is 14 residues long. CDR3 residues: CAWKDKVQATEAFF. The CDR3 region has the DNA TGTGCCTGGAAAGACAAGGTACAGGCTACTGAAGCTTTCTTT.

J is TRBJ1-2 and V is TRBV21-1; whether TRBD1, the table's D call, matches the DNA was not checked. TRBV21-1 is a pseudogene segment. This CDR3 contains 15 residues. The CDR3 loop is CASNIPDRKYYGYTF. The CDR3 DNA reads TGTGCCAGCAATATCCCGGACAGGAAGTACTATGGCTACACCTTC.

The CDR3 protein is CASSNRQGLDEQYF. CDR3 nucleotide sequence: TGTGCCAGCAGCAACAGACAGGGACTGGACGAGCAGTACTTC. The chain combines TRBV14 with TRBJ2-7, with D perhaps TRBD1 (7 bases). Germline CDR1 and CDR2: SGHDN and FVKESK. The germline V and J ends were trimmed by 5 bases and 5 bases, with 16 bases remaining between them. This CDR3 contains 14 residues.

For the CDR3, the DNA is TGTGCCAGCAGTTGGACTCCCGGGCGACAGGGTGGGAACTATGGCTACACCTTC. It translates to CASSWTPGRQGGNYGYTF. The V and J genes are TRBV27 and TRBJ1-2; the match to TRBD1 covers 7 bases. The CDR3 runs to 18 residues. The ends lost 4 bases at V and 2 bases at J; junction bases unmatched: 16. Germline values: CDR1 MNHEY, CDR2 SMNVEV (reference sequence).

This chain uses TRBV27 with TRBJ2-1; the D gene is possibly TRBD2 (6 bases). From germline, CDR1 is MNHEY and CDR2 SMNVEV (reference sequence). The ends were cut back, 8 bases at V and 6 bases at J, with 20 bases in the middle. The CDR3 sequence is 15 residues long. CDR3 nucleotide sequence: TGTGCCAGCTCCCGAGGGACTGTCGCCATCAATGAGCAGTTCTTC. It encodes CASSRGTVAINEQFF.

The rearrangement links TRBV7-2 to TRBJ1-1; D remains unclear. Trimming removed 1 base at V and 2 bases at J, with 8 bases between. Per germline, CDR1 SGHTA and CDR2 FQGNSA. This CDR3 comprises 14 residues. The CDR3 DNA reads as TGTGCCAGCAGCTTAGAACCAGGAAACACTGAAGCTTTCTTT. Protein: CASSLEPGNTEAFF.

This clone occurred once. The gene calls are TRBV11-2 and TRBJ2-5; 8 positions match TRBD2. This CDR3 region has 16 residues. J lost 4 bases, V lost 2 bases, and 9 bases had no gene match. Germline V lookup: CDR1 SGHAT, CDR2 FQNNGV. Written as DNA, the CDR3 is TGTGCCAGCAGCTTACAGGGGTTGGCGGGAGGAGAGACCCAGTACTTC. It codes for CASSLQGLAGGETQYF. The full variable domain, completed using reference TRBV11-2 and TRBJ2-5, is EAGVAQSPRYKIIEKRQSVAFWCNPISGHATLYWYQQILGQGPKLLIQFQNNGVVDDSQLPKDRFSAERLKGVDSTLKIQPAKLEDSAVYLCASSLQGLAGGETQYFGPGTRLLVL.

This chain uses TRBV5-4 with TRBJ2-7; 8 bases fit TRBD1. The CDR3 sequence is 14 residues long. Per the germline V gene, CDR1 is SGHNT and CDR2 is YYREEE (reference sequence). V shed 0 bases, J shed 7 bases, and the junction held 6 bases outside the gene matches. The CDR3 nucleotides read TGTGCCAGCAGCTTGGCCTGGACAGGGAGGGAGCAGTACTTC. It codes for CASSLAWTGREQYF.

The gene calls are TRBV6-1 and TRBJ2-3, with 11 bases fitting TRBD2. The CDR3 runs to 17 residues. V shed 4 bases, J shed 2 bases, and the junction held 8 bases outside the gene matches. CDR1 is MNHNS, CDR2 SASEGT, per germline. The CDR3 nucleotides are TGTGCCAGCAGTGTAGGGGGACTAGCGGAATCCACAGATACGCAGTATTTT. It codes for CASSVGGLAESTDTQYF.